A single sample is the source of the 8 T cell receptor beta chains below, sequenced in a study of STAT5B mutations in CD4+ large granular lymphocyte leukemia. The repertoire was sequenced with immunoSEQ multiplex PCR; TCRdb's copy has only in-frame clones and lacks some. The sample has some 4,900 clones, almost 90% seen once. Material for sequencing was PBMCs. The origin of the receptors is a man between 40 and 49 years old with CD4+ T-cell large granular lymphocyte leukemia.

The chain joins TRBV11-3 to TRBJ1-2, with D possibly matching TRBD1 (6 bases). Germline V gene lookup returns CDR1 SGHNT and CDR2 YENEEA. Trimming took off 1 base at V and 3 bases at J, with 15 bases between the two ends. The CDR3 sequence is 16 residues long. This CDR3 reads CASSLGQGTDYYGYTF. For the CDR3, the DNA is TGTGCCAGCAGCTTAGGGCAGGGGACGGACTACTATGGCTACACCTTC.

V gene TRBV30 combines with J gene TRBJ2-3; D possibly corresponds to TRBD2 (5 bases). This CDR3 comprises 13 residues. The V gene lost 1 base and the J gene lost 1 base, with 6 bases spanning the gap. Germline values: CDR1 GTSNPN, CDR2 SVGIG (reference sequence). The CDR3 bases are TGTGCCTGGAGTGGTAGCGGCACAGATACGCAGTATTTT. Amino acids: CAWSGSGTDTQYF.

V gene TRBV6-1 combines with J gene TRBJ1-4; 9 bases line up with TRBD1. Trimming removed 4 bases from V and 6 bases from J; junction bases left unmatched: 6. In germline, CDR1 is MNHNS, CDR2 SASEGT. The CDR3 loop spans 15 amino acids. The CDR3 is CASSGDGTGHEKLFF. The CDR3, as DNA: TGTGCCAGCAGTGGCGACGGGACAGGGCATGAAAAACTGTTTTTT.

DNA of the CDR3: TGTGCCATCAGTGGGACAGGGGGGTCCGAGCAGTACTTC. Translating it yields CAISGTGGSEQYF. J is TRBJ2-7 and V is TRBV10-3; 10 nucleotides line up with TRBD1. Germline V lookup: CDR1 ENHRY, CDR2 SYGVKD. V dropped 4 bases and J dropped 6; count of bases not matched to a gene: 3. The CDR3 extends over 13 amino acids.

The chain is built from TRBV5-4 and TRBJ1-4; the match to TRBD1 covers 8 bases. CDR1 is SGHNT and CDR2 is YYREEE in the germline V gene (reference sequence). There are 14 residues in the CDR3. Trimming took 0 bases from V and 8 from J; bases not matched to a gene: 3. This CDR3 is CASSLATGGEKLFF. CDR3 bases: TGTGCCAGCAGCTTGGCTACAGGGGGAGAAAAACTGTTTTTT.

The rearrangement uses TRBV10-3 and TRBJ2-7; D is unresolved. There are 12 residues in the CDR3. V gave up 0 bases and J gave up 7 bases, with 7 bases separating them. Germline V CDR1 and CDR2: ENHRY, SYGVKD. CDR3 loop: CAISESTPEQYF. The CDR3 DNA is TGTGCCATCAGTGAGTCGACACCAGAGCAGTACTTC.

This chain links TRBV6-5 with TRBJ2-1, with 8 positions matching TRBD1. The CDR3 has 12 residues. The germline V gene encodes CDR1 MNHEY and CDR2 SVGAGI. J lost 7 bases, V lost 7 bases, and 3 bases had no gene match. The DNA of the CDR3 is TGTGCCAGCACTCGGACAGGGAATGAGCAGTTCTTC. Protein sequence: CASTRTGNEQFF.

The CDR3 DNA is TGTGCCAGCAGCTTTCTTAGGGGCTTCTCTGGCTACACCTTC. As protein: CASSFLRGFSGYTF. The rearrangement links TRBV11-3 to TRBJ1-2; D possibly corresponds to TRBD1 (5 bases). Germline V gene sequence: CDR1 SGHNT, CDR2 YENEEA. V lost 3 bases and J lost 7, with 15 bases in between. The CDR3 has 14 amino acids.